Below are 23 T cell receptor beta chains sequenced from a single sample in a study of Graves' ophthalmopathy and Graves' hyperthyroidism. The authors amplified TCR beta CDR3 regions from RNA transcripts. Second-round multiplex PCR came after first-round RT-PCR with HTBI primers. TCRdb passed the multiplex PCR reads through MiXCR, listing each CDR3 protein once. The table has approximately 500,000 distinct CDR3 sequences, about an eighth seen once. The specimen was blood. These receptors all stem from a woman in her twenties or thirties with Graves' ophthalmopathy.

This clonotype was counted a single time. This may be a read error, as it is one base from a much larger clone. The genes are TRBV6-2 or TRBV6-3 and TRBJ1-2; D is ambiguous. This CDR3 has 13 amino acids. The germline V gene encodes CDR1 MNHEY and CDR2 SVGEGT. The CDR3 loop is CASCYPRTYGYTF. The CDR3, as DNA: TGTGCCAGCTGTTATCCCAGGACGTATGGCTACACCTTC.

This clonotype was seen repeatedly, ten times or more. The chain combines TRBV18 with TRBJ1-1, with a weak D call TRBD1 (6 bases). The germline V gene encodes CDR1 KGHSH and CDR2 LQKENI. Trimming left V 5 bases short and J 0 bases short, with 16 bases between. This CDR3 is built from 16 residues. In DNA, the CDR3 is TGTGCCAGCTCAGGACCGCGGGGGCCAATGAACACTGAAGCTTTCTTT. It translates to CASSGPRGPMNTEAFF.

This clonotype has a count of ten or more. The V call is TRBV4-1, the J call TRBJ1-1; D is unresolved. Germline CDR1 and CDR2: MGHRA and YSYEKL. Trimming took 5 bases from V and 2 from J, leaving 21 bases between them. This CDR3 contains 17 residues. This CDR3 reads CASSFVPRSPRNTEAFF. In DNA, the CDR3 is TGCGCCAGCAGCTTTGTTCCTCGTAGTCCCAGAAACACTGAAGCTTTCTTT.

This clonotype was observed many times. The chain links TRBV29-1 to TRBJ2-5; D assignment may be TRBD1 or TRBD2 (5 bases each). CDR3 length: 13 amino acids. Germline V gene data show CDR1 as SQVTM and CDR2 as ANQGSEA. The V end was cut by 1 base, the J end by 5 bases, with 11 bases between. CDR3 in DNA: TGCAGCGTTGAAGTTACGGGGCTTGAGACCCAGTACTTC. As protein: CSVEVTGLETQYF.

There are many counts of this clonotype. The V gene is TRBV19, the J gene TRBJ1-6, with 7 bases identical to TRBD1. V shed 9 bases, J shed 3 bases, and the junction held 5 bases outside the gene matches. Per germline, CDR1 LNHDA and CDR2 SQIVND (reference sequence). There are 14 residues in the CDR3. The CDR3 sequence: CASDAGGYNSPLHF. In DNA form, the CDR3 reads TGTGCCAGCGATGCAGGGGGCTATAATTCACCCCTCCACTTT.

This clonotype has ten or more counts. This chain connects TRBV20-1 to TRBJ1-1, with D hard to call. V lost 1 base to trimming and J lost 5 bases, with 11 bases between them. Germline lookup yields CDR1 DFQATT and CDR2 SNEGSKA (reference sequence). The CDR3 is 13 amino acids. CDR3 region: CSARVIGGTEAFF. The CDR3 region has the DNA TGCAGTGCTAGAGTCATTGGTGGTACTGAAGCTTTCTTT.

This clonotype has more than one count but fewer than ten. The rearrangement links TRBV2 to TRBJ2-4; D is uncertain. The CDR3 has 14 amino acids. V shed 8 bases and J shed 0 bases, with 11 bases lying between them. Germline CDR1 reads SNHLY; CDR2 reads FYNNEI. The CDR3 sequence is CASGDVVAKNIQYF. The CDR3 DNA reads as TGTGCCAGCGGGGATGTGGTAGCCAAAAACATTCAGTACTTC.

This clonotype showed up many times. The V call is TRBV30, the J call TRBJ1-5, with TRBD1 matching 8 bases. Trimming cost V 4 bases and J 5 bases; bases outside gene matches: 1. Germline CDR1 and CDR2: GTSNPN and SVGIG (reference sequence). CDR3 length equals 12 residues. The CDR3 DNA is TGTGCCTGGACAGGGGGCGATCAGCCCCAGCATTTT. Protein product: CAWTGGDQPQHF.

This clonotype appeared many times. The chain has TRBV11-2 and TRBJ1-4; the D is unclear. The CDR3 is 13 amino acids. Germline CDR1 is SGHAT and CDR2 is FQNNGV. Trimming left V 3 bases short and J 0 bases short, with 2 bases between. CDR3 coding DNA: TGTGCCAGCAGCTTGTCAACTAATGAAAAACTGTTTTTT. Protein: CASSLSTNEKLFF.

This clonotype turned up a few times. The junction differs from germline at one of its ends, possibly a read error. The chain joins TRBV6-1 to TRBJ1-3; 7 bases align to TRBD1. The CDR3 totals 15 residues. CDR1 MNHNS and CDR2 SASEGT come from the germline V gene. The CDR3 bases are TGTGCCAGCAGCAGTACAGGGGTCTCTGGAAACACCTTATATTTT. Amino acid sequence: CASSSTGVSGNTLYF.

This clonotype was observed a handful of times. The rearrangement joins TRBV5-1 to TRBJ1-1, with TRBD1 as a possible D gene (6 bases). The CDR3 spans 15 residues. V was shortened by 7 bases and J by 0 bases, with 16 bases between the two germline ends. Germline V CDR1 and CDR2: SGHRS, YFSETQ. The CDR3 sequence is CASARGAVLNTEAFF. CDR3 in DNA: TGCGCCAGCGCACGGGGGGCTGTCCTGAACACTGAAGCTTTCTTT.

CDR3 amino acids: CASSWGQGRSPLHF. CDR3 coding DNA: TGTGCCAGCAGTTGGGGACAGGGACGCTCACCCCTCCACTTT. The gene calls are TRBV6-5 and TRBJ1-6; TRBD1 matches at 9 bases. Germline V lookup: CDR1 MNHEY, CDR2 SVGAGI. The CDR3 has 14 amino acids. The J segment lost 10 bases and the V segment lost 4 bases, leaving 5 bases of the junction unmatched.

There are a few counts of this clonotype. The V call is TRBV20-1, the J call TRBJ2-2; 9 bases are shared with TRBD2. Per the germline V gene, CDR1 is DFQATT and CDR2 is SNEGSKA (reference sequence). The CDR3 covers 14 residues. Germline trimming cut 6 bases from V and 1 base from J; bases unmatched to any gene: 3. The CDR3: CSARGGGNTGELFF. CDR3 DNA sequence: TGCAGTGCCCGCGGGGGGGGGAACACCGGGGAGCTGTTTTTT.

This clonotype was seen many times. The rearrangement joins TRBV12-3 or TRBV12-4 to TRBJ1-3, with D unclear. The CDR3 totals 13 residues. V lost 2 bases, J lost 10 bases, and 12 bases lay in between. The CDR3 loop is CASSLLQVGTIYF. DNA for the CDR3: TGTGCCAGCAGTTTATTGCAGGTTGGAACCATATATTTT.

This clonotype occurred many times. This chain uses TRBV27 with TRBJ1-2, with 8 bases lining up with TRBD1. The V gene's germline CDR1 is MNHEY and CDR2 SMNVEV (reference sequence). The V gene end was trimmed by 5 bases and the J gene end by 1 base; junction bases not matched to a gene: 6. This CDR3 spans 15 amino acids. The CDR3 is CASSQQGVDNYGYTF. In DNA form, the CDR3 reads TGTGCCAGCAGTCAACAGGGGGTAGATAACTATGGCTACACCTTC.

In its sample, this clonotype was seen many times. The CDR3 nucleotides are TGTGCCAGCAGCTGGGAACAGGGGGCCCCGTTCTATGGCTACACCTTC. This encodes CASSWEQGAPFYGYTF. The gene calls are TRBV5-6 and TRBJ1-2; 9 nucleotides agree with TRBD1. The junction had 10 bases not matched to a gene; V was cut back by 3 bases and J by 4 bases. The CDR3 contains 16 residues. Per the germline V gene, CDR1 is SGHDT and CDR2 is YYEEEE.

The CDR3 region has the DNA TGTGCCAGCAGGCTAGCCAAAAACATTCAGTACTTC. This gives the protein CASRLAKNIQYF. J is TRBJ2-4 and V is TRBV2; D remains unclear. Germline V gives CDR1 SNHLY, CDR2 FYNNEI. Trimming shortened V by 6 bases and J by 0 bases, and 3 bases separated the two germline ends. This CDR3 spans 12 amino acids.

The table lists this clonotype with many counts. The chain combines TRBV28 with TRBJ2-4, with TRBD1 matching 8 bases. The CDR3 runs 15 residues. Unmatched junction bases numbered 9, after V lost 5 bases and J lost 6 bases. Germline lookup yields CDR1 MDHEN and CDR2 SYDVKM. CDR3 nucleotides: TGTGCCAGCAGTCCGCAGACCGGGACAGGAAACATTCAGTACTTC. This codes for CASSPQTGTGNIQYF.

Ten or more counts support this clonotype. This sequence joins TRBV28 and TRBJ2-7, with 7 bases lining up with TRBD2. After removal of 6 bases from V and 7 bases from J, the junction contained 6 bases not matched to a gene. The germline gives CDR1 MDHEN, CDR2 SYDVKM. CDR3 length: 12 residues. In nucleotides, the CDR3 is TGTGCCAGCAGGACTAGCTCCCGGGAGCAGTACTTC. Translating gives CASRTSSREQYF.

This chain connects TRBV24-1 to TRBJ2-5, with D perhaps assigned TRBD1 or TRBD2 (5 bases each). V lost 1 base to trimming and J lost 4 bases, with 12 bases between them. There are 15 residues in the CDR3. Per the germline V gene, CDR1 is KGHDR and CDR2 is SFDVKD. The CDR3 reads CATSDFLAGRETQYF. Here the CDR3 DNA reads TGTGCCACCAGTGATTTTCTAGCAGGGCGAGAGACCCAGTACTTC.

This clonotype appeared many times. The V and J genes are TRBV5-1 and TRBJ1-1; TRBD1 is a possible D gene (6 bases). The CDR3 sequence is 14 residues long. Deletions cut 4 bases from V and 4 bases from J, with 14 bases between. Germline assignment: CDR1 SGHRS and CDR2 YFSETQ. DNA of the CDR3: TGCGCCAGCAGCGCGGACAGTTTGAGCACTGAAGCTTTCTTT. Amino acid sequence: CASSADSLSTEAFF.

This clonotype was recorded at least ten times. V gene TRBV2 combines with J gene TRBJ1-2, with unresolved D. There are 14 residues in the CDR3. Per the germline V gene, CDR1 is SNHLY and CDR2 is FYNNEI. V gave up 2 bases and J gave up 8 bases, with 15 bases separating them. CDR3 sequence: CASSERWSTGGYTF. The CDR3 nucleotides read TGTGCCAGCAGTGAACGCTGGTCCACCGGCGGCTACACCTTC. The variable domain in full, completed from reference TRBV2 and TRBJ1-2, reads EPEVTQTPSHQVTQMGQEVILRCVPISNHLYFYWYRQILGQKVEFLVSFYNNEISEKSEIFDDQFSVERPDGSNFTLKIRSTKLEDSAMYFCASSERWSTGGYTFGSGTRLTVV.

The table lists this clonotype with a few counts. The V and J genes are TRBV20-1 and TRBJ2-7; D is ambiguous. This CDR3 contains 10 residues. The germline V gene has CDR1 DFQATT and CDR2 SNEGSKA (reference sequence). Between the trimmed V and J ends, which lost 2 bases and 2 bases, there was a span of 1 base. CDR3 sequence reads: CSARTYEQYF. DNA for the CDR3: TGCAGTGCTAGAACCTACGAGCAGTACTTC.